This T cell receptor (beta chain) was identified in a study of CXCR3-negative and CXCR3-positive naive CD8 T cells. Notes on the study in general: Hydrophobicity of TRB CDR3s was greater in CXCR3-positive naive cells than in CXCR3-negative naive cells.

CDR3 size: 16 residues. Germline V gene lookup returns CDR1 SGHTA and CDR2 FQGTGA. UMI-labeled TRB cDNA libraries were prepared by 5' RACE. TCRdb re-called the 5' RACE reads and gives one entry per CDR3 protein, without DNA. This sample's clone table lists around 88,000 distinct CDR3 sequences. Concerning this clonotype itself: Its matching antigen is unknown.

The chain joins TRBV7-3 to TRBJ2-1; TCRdb returns TRBD1, unconfirmable since there is no DNA. The clonotype was recovered from a human donor in good health. Some clones in this sample may be carry-over from other donors' samples. Sequenced input: naive CXCR3+ CD8+ T cells from blood. Subset described: CD45RO-CCR7+CD27+CD95- naive CD8+ T cells expressing CXCR3 (TNR3+). CDR3 sequence reads: CASSPVSGAIYNEQFF.